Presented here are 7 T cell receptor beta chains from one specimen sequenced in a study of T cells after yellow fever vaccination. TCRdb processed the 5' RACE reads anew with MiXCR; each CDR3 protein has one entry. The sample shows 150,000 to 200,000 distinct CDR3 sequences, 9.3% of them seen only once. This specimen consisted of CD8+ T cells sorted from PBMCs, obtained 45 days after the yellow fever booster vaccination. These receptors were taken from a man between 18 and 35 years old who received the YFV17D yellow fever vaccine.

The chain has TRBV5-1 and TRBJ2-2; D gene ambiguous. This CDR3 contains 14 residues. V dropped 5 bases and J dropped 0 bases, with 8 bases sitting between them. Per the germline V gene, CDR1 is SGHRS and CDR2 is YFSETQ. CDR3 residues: CASSSDTNTGELFF. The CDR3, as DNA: TGCGCCAGCAGTTCCGACACGAACACCGGGGAGCTGTTTTTT.

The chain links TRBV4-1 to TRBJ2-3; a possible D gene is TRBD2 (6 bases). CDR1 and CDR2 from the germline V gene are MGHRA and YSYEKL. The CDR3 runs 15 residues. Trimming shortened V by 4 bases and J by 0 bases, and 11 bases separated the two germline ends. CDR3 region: CASSRDLPSTDTQYF. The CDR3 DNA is TGCGCCAGCAGCCGGGACTTACCTAGCACAGATACGCAGTATTTT.

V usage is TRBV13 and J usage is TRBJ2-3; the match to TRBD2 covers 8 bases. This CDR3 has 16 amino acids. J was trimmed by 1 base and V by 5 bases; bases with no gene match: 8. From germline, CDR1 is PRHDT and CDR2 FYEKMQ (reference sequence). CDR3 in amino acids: CASSRDGTRRTDTQYF. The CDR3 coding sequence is TGTGCCAGCAGCCGGGACGGGACTAGACGCACAGATACGCAGTATTTT.

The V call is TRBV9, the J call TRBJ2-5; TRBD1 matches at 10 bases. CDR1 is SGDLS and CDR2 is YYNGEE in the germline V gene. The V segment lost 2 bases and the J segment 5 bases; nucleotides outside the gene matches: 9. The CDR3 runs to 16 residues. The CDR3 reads CASSVSGQGLGETQYF. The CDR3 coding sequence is TGTGCCAGCAGCGTTTCGGGACAGGGGTTGGGGGAGACCCAGTACTTC.

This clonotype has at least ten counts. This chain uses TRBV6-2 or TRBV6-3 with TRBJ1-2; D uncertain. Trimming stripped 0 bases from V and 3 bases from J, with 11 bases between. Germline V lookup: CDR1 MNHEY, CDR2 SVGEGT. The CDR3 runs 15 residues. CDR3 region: CASSYSIGLDYGYTF. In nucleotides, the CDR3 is TGTGCCAGCAGTTACTCCATCGGTTTGGACTATGGCTACACCTTC.

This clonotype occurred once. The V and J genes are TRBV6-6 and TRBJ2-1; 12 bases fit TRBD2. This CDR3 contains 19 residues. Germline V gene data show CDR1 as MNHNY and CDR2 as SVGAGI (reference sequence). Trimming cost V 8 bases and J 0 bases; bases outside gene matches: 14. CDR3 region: CASAHTSGGLGGSYNEQFF. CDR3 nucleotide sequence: TGTGCCAGCGCTCACACTAGCGGGGGGCTCGGGGGCTCCTACAATGAGCAGTTCTTC.

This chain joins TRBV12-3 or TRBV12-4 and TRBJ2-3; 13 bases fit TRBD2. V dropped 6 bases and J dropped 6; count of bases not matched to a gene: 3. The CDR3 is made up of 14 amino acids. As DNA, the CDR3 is TGTGCCAGCAGCGGACTAGCGGGGGTGGATACGCAGTATTTT. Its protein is CASSGLAGVDTQYF.